This is a list of T cell receptor beta chains from one sample in a study of CD8 T cell repertoires and HIV-1 epitope variants. No antigen has been assigned to these receptors. Method: immunoSEQ multiplex PCR; TCRdb's copy keeps in-frame clones and lacks some. The data hold roughly 2,400 clones, with around 73% observed a single time. Sequencing used cultured CD8+ T cells derived from PBMCs. The source is a male donor with HIV. Each CDR3 is given without its conserved first and last residue. Fields, in order: CDR3 length, V gene, CDR3 protein.

len: 12
v_gene: TRBV6-6
CDR3aa: ASSLRDTPYEQY

len: 14
v_gene: TRBV28
CDR3aa: ASSSLLAGGPDEQF

len: 15
v_gene: TRBV14
CDR3aa: ASSQGFGGALTDTQY

len: 14
v_gene: TRBV5-8
CDR3aa: ASSPTSGKDTDTQY

len: 10
v_gene: TRBV28
CDR3aa: ASSPGGSEQF

len: 15
v_gene: TRBV7-8
CDR3aa: ASSLYGVATSGYEQY

len: 13
v_gene: TRBV28
CDR3aa: ASSLYAGGRNEQY

len: 13
v_gene: TRBV7-9
CDR3aa: ASSLGGARYNEQF

len: 12
v_gene: TRBV6-5
CDR3aa: ASSEGAGPYEQY

len: 12
v_gene: TRBV7-2
CDR3aa: ASSPGIHTDTQY

len: 13
v_gene: TRBV27
CDR3aa: ARKLAGRNTGELF

len: 11
v_gene: TRBV29-1
CDR3aa: SVGRPNTGELF

len: 12
v_gene: TRBV28
CDR3aa: ASSPPDRVYEQY

len: 12
v_gene: TRBV5-6
CDR3aa: ASSFRGAGYGYT

len: 14
v_gene: TRBV19
CDR3aa: ASSIEGQEINYGYT

len: 17
v_gene: TRBV4-3
CDR3aa: ASSQDSTGNIATNEKLF

len: 12
v_gene: TRBV4-1
CDR3aa: ASSQASSYNEQF

len: 13
v_gene: TRBV5-1
CDR3aa: ASTQGPAMNTEAF

len: 10
v_gene: TRBV13
CDR3aa: ASTGGVYEQY

len: 12
v_gene: TRBV16
CDR3aa: ASSQYTANTEAF

len: 12
v_gene: TRBV10-1
CDR3aa: ASSRDRGQETQY

len: 12
v_gene: TRBV2
CDR3aa: ASTGGSGGNEQF

len: 10
v_gene: TRBV5-4
CDR3aa: ASSLASYEQY

len: 14
v_gene: TRBV27
CDR3aa: ASSPLAAGSNEKLF

len: 12
v_gene: TRBV13
CDR3aa: ASSPGGQGEGYT

len: 13
v_gene: TRBV6-6
CDR3aa: ASNLLAGDYNEQF

len: 12
v_gene: TRBV2
CDR3aa: ASSDYGQRDEQY

len: 13
v_gene: TRBV10-3
CDR3aa: AITPDEREADEQY

len: 13
v_gene: TRBV28
CDR3aa: ASSLRLVANTEAF

len: 16
v_gene: TRBV4-2
CDR3aa: ASSQETFGQKSNEKLF

len: 12
v_gene: TRBV28
CDR3aa: ASSLVGGNNEQF

len: 13
v_gene: TRBV19
CDR3aa: ASSISGGRYNEQF

len: 13
v_gene: TRBV7-8
CDR3aa: ASSPGLGGVGEAF

len: 11
v_gene: TRBV18
CDR3aa: ASSPGANTEAF

len: 12
v_gene: TRBV5-1
CDR3aa: ASSLGGINYEQY

len: 12
v_gene: TRBV10-2
CDR3aa: ASAPGSLWDEQY

len: 11
v_gene: TRBV29-1
CDR3aa: SVDSGSSYEQY

len: 15
v_gene: TRBV28
CDR3aa: ASSLIAGDWGAGELF

len: 14
v_gene: TRBV9
CDR3aa: ASSVGGGASTDTQY

len: 12
v_gene: TRBV27
CDR3aa: ASSPSDTYTEAF

len: 12
v_gene: TRBV7-9
CDR3aa: ASSFGSSNTEAF

len: 16
v_gene: TRBV6-7
CDR3aa: ASSYRSPPVGLCHEQY

len: 12
v_gene: TRBV27
CDR3aa: ASSLGQGGYEQF

len: 13
v_gene: TRBV7-3
CDR3aa: ASSSITGDTDTQY

len: 13
v_gene: TRBV6-6
CDR3aa: ASSYRQGEYNEQF

len: 14
v_gene: TRBV9
CDR3aa: ASSVGRGGTTDTQY

len: 10
v_gene: TRBV28
CDR3aa: ASSPLVYEQY

len: 10
v_gene: TRBV28
CDR3aa: ASSRFNTEAF